This T cell receptor (beta chain) was found in a study of blood T cell repertoires in COVID-19. Study in general: From the United States, Italy and Spain came samples of acute and convalescent COVID-19.

This clone was seen more than once but under ten times. This table comes from immunoSEQ multiplex PCR, and its TCRdb copy is limited to in-frame clones, with some not included. The top ten clones hold roughly a tenth of a sample with roughly 330,000 clones, 85% to 90% of them seen once. Participants reported their clinical history, and cohort assignment relied on those reports. Recovery among Cohort 3 donors was established by two negative PCRs, clearance, or symptom resolution. The CDR3 has 11 residues. Germline loops: CDR1 ENHRY, CDR2 SYGVKD. Trimming shortened V by 5 bases and J by 7 bases, and 6 bases separated the two germline ends.

The clonotype was recovered from a woman under 30 who had recovered from COVID-19. V and J are TRBV10-3 and TRBJ2-1; D ambiguous. Sequencing input: PBMCs or T cells enriched from blood (not recorded which). CDR3 loop: CAISTANEQFF. The DNA of the CDR3 is TGTGCCATCAGTACCGCGAATGAGCAGTTCTTC.